Relative to its sample, the clone carrying this T cell receptor beta chain is large. Its antigen is unknown. Time point: late sampling 161 to 241 days after vaccination in a few convalescent patients. The treatment here: 10-day PBMC culture with coronavirus spike peptide pools or control peptides (ViraFEST assay). Germline trimming cut 1 base from V and 13 bases from J; bases unmatched to any gene: 0. The CDR3 totals 13 residues. Germline V gene lookup returns CDR1 LNHDA and CDR2 SQIVND (reference sequence). The sample belongs to a study of vaccination and CD4 T cells after COVID-19. As for the study in general: Overlapping SARS-CoV-2, HCoV-NL63, HCoV-OC43 and HCoV-229E spike peptides were used to stimulate cells.

The Oncomine TCR Beta short-read assay sequenced DNA from cultured CD4+ T cells. TCRdb reanalysed the PCR reads using MiXCR and keeps one entry per CDR3 protein. The sample carries roughly 19,000 distinct CDR3 sequences, approximately 44% recorded once. This TCR was recovered from a human donor who had recovered from COVID-19. Source: CD4+ T cells from blood, cultured in vitro, taken about 7 months after SARS-CoV-2 vaccination. V usage is TRBV19 and J usage is TRBJ1-6; TRBD1 aligns across 11 bases. DNA of the CDR3: TGTGCCAGTAGTATAGGGGACAGGGGGCCCCTCCACTTT. Encoded protein: CASSIGDRGPLHF.